The present T cell receptor beta chain was sequenced within a study of blood T cell repertoires in COVID-19. For the study at large: The origin of the acute and convalescent COVID-19 samples was the United States, Italy and Spain. T cells, B-cell-depleted T cells, or PBMCs provided the cDNA or gDNA that served as material.

The CDR3 is made up of 16 amino acids. V shed 0 bases and J 4 bases; nucleotides not matched to a gene: 8. Germline loops: CDR1 SGHRS, CDR2 YFSETQ. Only in-frame clones appear in the TCRdb table, and some are missing; sequencing was by immunoSEQ multiplex PCR. The data contain around 160,000 clones, around four fifths of them singletons. This chain joins TRBV5-1 and TRBJ2-7; TRBD1 aligns across 9 bases. The sequenced material came from peripheral blood. The clonotype comes from a human donor in a cohort sampled during active COVID-19. The CDR3 bases are TGCGCCAGCAGCTTGGGTTGGACAGGGGACCCTTACGAGCAGTACTTC. Translated, it gives CASSLGWTGDPYEQYF.